The clone carrying this TCR beta chain showed up many times. Its antigen is undetermined. Patients aged 18 to 65 had newly diagnosed hyperthyroidism that had lasted under 2 months. These data are taken from a study of T cells in Graves' hyperthyroidism and ophthalmopathy. Regarding the study as a whole: The model's output predicted ophthalmopathy at a median of about 5.9 months prior to onset.

Regions amplified from RNA transcripts were the TCR beta CDR3 regions. The HTBI primer set served for first-round RT-PCR of the TCR CDR3. TCRdb reanalysed the multiplex PCR reads using MiXCR and keeps one entry per CDR3 protein. The repertoire consists of under 400,000 distinct CDR3 sequences, with roughly 13% occurring once and the leading ten covering around a tenth. CDR1 MNHNS and CDR2 SASEGT come from the germline V gene. The CDR3 length is 15 residues. V shed 7 bases and J 1 base; nucleotides not matched to a gene: 8. The sequenced material came from blood. The clonotype comes from a woman between 18 and 30 years old with Graves' hyperthyroidism. V and J are TRBV6-1 and TRBJ1-1, with TRBD1 matching over 8 bases. The CDR3 DNA reads as TGTGCCAGCATTCGGCAGGGGGCGGGGAACACTGAAGCTTTCTTT. As protein: CASIRQGAGNTEAFF.